This TCR beta chain comes out of a study of blood T cell repertoires in COVID-19. Clones were read by immunoSEQ multiplex PCR, and TCRdb kept only the in-frame ones, dropping some. The sample gives 200,000 to 250,000 clones, around 83% of which show up once; less than 7% is in the top ten. This clone has a handful of counts. The V segment lost 2 bases and the J segment 10 bases; nucleotides outside the gene matches: 4. The germline V gene encodes CDR1 ENHRY and CDR2 SYGVKD. The CDR3 length is 12 residues. The sequencing input was PBMCs or T cells enriched from blood (not recorded which). The clonotype was recovered from a woman aged 40 to 50 who had recovered from COVID-19. The chain employs TRBV10-3 and TRBJ1-2, with TRBD1 matching 7 bases. CDR3 residues: CAISEGQDYYTF. CDR3 sequence (DNA): TGTGCCATCAGTGAGGGACAGGATTACTACACCTTC.